This T cell receptor (beta chain) was identified during a study of blood T cell repertoires in COVID-19. Study at large: Nucleic acid was either cDNA or gDNA, and it came from T cells, B-cell-depleted T cells, or PBMCs.

This CDR3 region has 13 residues. CDR1 and CDR2 (germline): GTSNPN, SVGIG (reference sequence). V was shortened by 5 bases and J by 6 bases, with 14 bases between the two germline ends. In the authors' workflow: Estimation of nucleated cell counts relied on the amplification of reference gene primers. Libraries were prepared by immunoSEQ multiplex PCR; TCRdb keeps only in-frame clonotypes and omits some of them. The DNA was the basis for D and trimming; V, J and clone size are from that table. Of around 97,000 clones in the sample, 84% were seen once. J is TRBJ1-5 and V is TRBV30, with TRBD1 as a possible D gene (5 bases). The TCR originated in a human donor in a cohort sampled during active or convalescent COVID-19. Sequences were obtained from peripheral blood. The CDR3 here is CAWGTGGGQPQHF. For the CDR3, the DNA is TGTGCCTGGGGTACGGGGGGGGGTCAGCCCCAGCATTTT.